This is a list of T cell receptor beta chains from one sample in a study of technical replicates of blood from a few donors. This table comes from immunoSEQ multiplex PCR, and its TCRdb copy is limited to in-frame clones, with some not included. Here the sample spans roughly 69,000 clones, 95% to 97% being singletons. The sequenced material came from T cells isolated from PBMCs. The origin of the receptors is a human donor in good health. The conserved cysteine and the conserved F or W are not part of the CDR3 here.

v_call: TRBV11-3; j_call: TRBJ1-1; cdr3_aa: ASTKSGTEAF
v_call: TRBV7-8; j_call: TRBJ1-1; cdr3_aa: ASTSSGKNTEAF
v_call: TRBV5-8; j_call: TRBJ2-3; cdr3_aa: ASSLGQGSIDTQY
v_call: TRBV6-5; j_call: TRBJ2-7; cdr3_aa: ASRPPGLAGHEQY
v_call: TRBV5-4; j_call: TRBJ2-1; cdr3_aa: ASGAGGSSYNEQF
v_call: TRBV14; j_call: TRBJ2-7; cdr3_aa: ASSHATGTTPWFNTYEQY
v_call: TRBV28; j_call: TRBJ1-1; cdr3_aa: ATGLKQGGTEAF
v_call: TRBV2; j_call: TRBJ2-5; cdr3_aa: ASNTIAGLRTQY
v_call: TRBV7-6; j_call: TRBJ2-3; cdr3_aa: ASSLGAGYSTDTQY
v_call: TRBV7-9; j_call: TRBJ1-1; cdr3_aa: ASRTRVTEAF
v_call: TRBV19; j_call: TRBJ1-2; cdr3_aa: ASSLTGNGYT
v_call: TRBV19; j_call: TRBJ2-5; cdr3_aa: ASSPGRTSATVETQY
v_call: TRBV11-2; j_call: TRBJ2-7; cdr3_aa: ASSLVWGGFSYEQY
v_call: TRBV27; j_call: TRBJ1-5; cdr3_aa: ASSLGGAYSNQPQH
v_call: TRBV4-2; j_call: TRBJ2-5; cdr3_aa: ASSQDGFGGQETQY
v_call: TRBV11-2; j_call: TRBJ1-1; cdr3_aa: ASSFPRGLGDTEAF
v_call: TRBV21-1; j_call: TRBJ1-1; cdr3_aa: ASRKGQGKTEAF
v_call: TRBV19; j_call: TRBJ1-2; cdr3_aa: ASSRQGNYGYT
v_call: TRBV7-2; j_call: TRBJ2-1; cdr3_aa: ASSLFPQRETYNEQF
v_call: TRBV10-1; j_call: TRBJ2-7; cdr3_aa: ASSGTSGRSYEQY
v_call: TRBV5-1; j_call: TRBJ2-4; cdr3_aa: ASSFKGGEDIQY
v_call: TRBV7-9; j_call: TRBJ2-7; cdr3_aa: ASSLYMYEQY